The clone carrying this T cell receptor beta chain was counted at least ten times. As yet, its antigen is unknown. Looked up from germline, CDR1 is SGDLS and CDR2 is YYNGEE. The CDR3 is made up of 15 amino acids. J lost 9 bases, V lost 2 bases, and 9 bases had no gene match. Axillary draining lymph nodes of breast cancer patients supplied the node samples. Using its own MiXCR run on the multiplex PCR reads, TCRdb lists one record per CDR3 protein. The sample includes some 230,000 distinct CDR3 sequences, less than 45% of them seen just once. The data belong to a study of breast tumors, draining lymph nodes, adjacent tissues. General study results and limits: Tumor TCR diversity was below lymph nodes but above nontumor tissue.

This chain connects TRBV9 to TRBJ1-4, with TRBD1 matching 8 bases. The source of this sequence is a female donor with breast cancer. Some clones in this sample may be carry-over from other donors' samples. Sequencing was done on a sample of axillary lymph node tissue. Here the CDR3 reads CASSVAGTGTKKLFF. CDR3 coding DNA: TGTGCCAGCAGCGTGGCCGGGACAGGAACTAAAAAACTGTTTTTT.